Detailed here is one T cell receptor beta chain. Its antigen specificity is not known. No clone much larger than this one lies a single base away; base qualities are absent. The data were taken from a study of cytomegalovirus exposure and HLA in healthy donors (dated by TCRdb to 2016 to 2017). Background on the whole study: According to an earlier analysis of 587 of the donors, some 180 million T cells yielded 117 million unique TCR beta sequences and 276 Gb of sequence data. An early release that covered some 630 HLA-typed donors contained about 300 gigabases of sequencing data and roughly 84 million unique TCR sequences. Of the 300 to 450 genotyped donors, roughly 80% were placed in the genetic ancestry cluster associated with self-reported Caucasian donors. The study aimed to test whether cataloging public T cell receptors could reveal signatures of past pathogen exposure. The study profiled the T cell repertoires of hundreds of subjects by immunosequencing and related them to cytomegalovirus serostatus. A separate validation cohort of over 95 different subjects was used in addition to the 666-subject first cohort. To predict cytomegalovirus infection status, the study brought together high-throughput TCR immunosequencing, statistical association of individual TCRs with disease status, and machine learning. A later analysis re-analyzed previously published TCR beta repertoires from 666 donors and added high-resolution HLA genotyping to study TCR occurrence patterns. In the later analysis, no new phenotypic data were used to find candidate immune exposures; instead, reliance was placed on TCR beta sequences and their occurrence across donors. To decide whether each TCR beta V gene segment behaved as functional or pseudogenic, an earlier analysis of some 600 of the donors relied on high-throughput TCR beta sequencing. Donor age, sex, ethnicity and CMV serostatus were compiled together with the repertoire data. A later genetic analysis used genome-wide SNP genotypes for about three fifths of the 666 donors, treating that subset as a discovery cohort. Every discovery cohort repertoire had been produced on one sequencing platform. Class I and class II HLA loci were covered by the typing at four-digit resolution. The number of typed donors differed by locus: 629-630 for A, B, C, DRB1 and DQB1; 522 for DQA1; some 590 for DPA1; and roughly 490 for DPB1. Roughly 5 DR-DQ haplotypes were handled as single units for association and clustering, since linkage in the cohort was strong. Across about 380 genotyped donors of the cohort, an average of about 220,000 unique TCR beta nucleotide sequences per donor were sequenced, and roughly 17% of those sequences were non-productive.

The method was the immunoSEQ multiplex PCR assay. For the multiplex PCR, a mixture combining 60 forward primers for TCR Vbeta segments and 13 reverse primers for TCR Jbeta segments was used. A multiplex PCR assay on genomic DNA amplified the CDR3 region of rearranged TCR beta genes. On the Illumina HiSeq System, the amplified TCR beta libraries were sequenced as 87-base-pair reads. Turning to the authors' computational methods: In a later analysis, 80 million or so unique TCR beta chains were counted across the approximately 620 repertoires, and roughly 11 million of these chains were shared by at least two donors. Raw reads were error-corrected and collapsed into unique sequences with a nearest-neighbor algorithm that merged closely related sequences to remove PCR and sequencing errors. V, D and J gene segments were assigned by aligning CDR3 sequences to IMGT reference sequences. For a sequence to be retained, at least a six-nucleotide match to both a V gene segment and a J gene segment was required. Rearrangements were classified as productive when the CDR3 lacked stop codons and remained in frame with V and J, and all other rearrangements were classified as non-productive. Following IMGT convention, CDR3 was defined as the stretch from the second conserved V-encoded cysteine to the conserved J-encoded phenylalanine. In an earlier analysis of 550 to 650 of the donors, sequences lacking an unambiguous match to a single V gene segment were excluded. An earlier analysis of several hundred of the donors called V segments functional above 56.7% productive rearrangements and segregating when the between-donor standard deviation exceeded 5%. A statistical classification framework was built for diagnosing cytomegalovirus status from the catalog of TCR beta chain sequences. A later analysis assigned V and J genes by comparing TCR nucleotide sequences with IMGT/GENE-DB human TR gene sequences. The TCRdist pipeline was used in a later analysis to assign CDR3 sequences and most-parsimonious VDJ recombination scenarios. In a later analysis, every TCR beta chain was defined by the combination of its CDR3 amino acid sequence and its V-gene family, and reads without a unique V-gene family were dropped. In a later analysis, around 650 highly shared, low-generation-probability nucleotide sequences were removed to address suspected cross-contamination and a sequencing artifact. In a later analysis, a clonal expansion index was calculated for each public chain from normalized within-repertoire ranks of inferred template counts. Generation probabilities in a later analysis came from a VDJ recombination model fitted to out-of-frame rearrangements, and those results were checked against IGoR. In a later analysis, hypergeometric tests were used to score TCR-TCR, TCR-HLA and TCR-CMV co-occurrence, with a repertoire-size bias correction applied to TCR pairs. A later analysis estimated false discovery rates by permuting HLA or CMV assignments 20 times. A later analysis grouped co-occurring TCRs with DBSCAN, adding TCRdist sequence similarity when clustering within HLA-allele-positive subsets. Co-occurrence clustering excluded repertoires with fewer than 30,000 or more than 120,000 public chains, plus five with anomalous nucleotide sharing. TCRdb provides this immuneACCESS table in a form limited to in-frame rearrangements. Some clones are lacking; in checked studies, under half of them reflect an unresolved V gene, and why the rest are absent is not known. V, J and clone size reflect that table, while D and trimming were determined from the DNA. The sample profile shows 99,000 or so clones; roughly 15% of them were found once. Over 0.8% of the sample comes from the top ten.

Beyond this particular receptor, the publication reports: Most TCR sequences were seen in very few donors, while some public TCRs were found in many individuals. In a later analysis, TCR association rates were found to vary across HLA loci, with the most associated TCRs seen for DRB1 alleles and the fewest for HLA-C alleles. CMV serostatus was the only immune exposure information available for the cohort. A later genetic analysis associated a missense DCLRE1C variant with V-gene and J-gene trimming of TCR beta chains, and an independent cohort replicated the association. In a later analysis, HLA-associated TCR beta chains were found to be more clonally expanded and to have lower generation probabilities than equally common non-associated chains. Three of the identified cytomegalovirus-associated TCR beta chains were confirmed in vitro to be specific for cytomegalovirus antigens. When HLA alleles, especially DR and DQ, strongly co-occurred, TCR associations were difficult to assign to individual alleles. Correlated functional status among segregating V segments might be attributable to linkage disequilibrium, but an unknown experimental factor could not be ruled out. In the study, 150 to 200 TCR beta chains were listed as associated with cytomegalovirus. In both the original and validation cohorts, the classifier was reported to diagnose cytomegalovirus status with high specificity and sensitivity. A further reported finding was that TCR beta sequences accurately predicted the HLA-A and HLA-B alleles for most subjects in the first cohort. At a false discovery rate of 0.05, a later analysis linked some 17,000 TCR beta sequences to specific HLA alleles. Only TCR beta chains were sequenced in this cohort, and the absence of alpha or paired-chain data limited detectable features. A later analysis found that most CMV-associated TCR beta chains appeared HLA-restricted, with HLA associations seemingly driven largely by CMV exposure. Because the 87-base-pair reads could not distinguish some IMGT-functional V segments, including TRBV6-2 and TRBV6-3, those segments were excluded. The sequencing pipeline was judged likely to have produced a cluster of highly shared sequence variants as a technical artifact. Because counts were too low, some 17 rarely observed V segments, including chromosome 9 orphons, were excluded from the earlier analysis of several hundred of the donors. Roughly uniform sequencing depth across donors was assumed in presence/absence analyses, although this assumption may not hold. Several of the top co-occurrence clusters appeared to be linked to parvovirus B19, influenza, CMV and Epstein-Barr virus, according to a later analysis. In an earlier analysis of around 600 of the donors, most TCR beta V segments were observed in productive rearrangements about 87% or about 30% of the time, broadly matching IMGT annotations. It was suggested by the authors that the approach could potentially be generalized to other disease states and immunological phenotypes. Because some donors lacked HLA typing at each locus, the association tests relied only on the typed subset. Compared with the roughly 670-donor mean, donors in an Asian-associated ancestry cluster had fewer N-insertions in productive TCRs, according to a later genetic analysis.

The cohort comprised 670 or so healthy bone marrow donors. All cohort members were sampled while nominally healthy, although unrecorded immune exposures were likely present. The donor tested CMV seronegative and was one of the 352 seronegative cohort members. Each donor provided a peripheral blood sample, and peripheral blood mononuclear cells were used for TCR beta sequencing. The Qiagen DNeasy Blood Extraction Kit was used to extract genomic DNA from the blood cell samples. Taken from the germline V gene, the CDR1 and CDR2 loops are LGHNA and YNFKEQ. The CDR3 has 13 amino acids, counting the end cysteine and phenylalanine. The DNA shown is the 39-base CDR3, in frame from base 1. From V the trimming removes 4 bases and from J it removes 5 bases, while the gene matches leave 3 bases of the junction unaccounted for.

The sequence links TRBV4-2 to TRBJ2-5; 8 junctional bases match TRBD1. The sequence was collected from a female donor in good health and CMV-seronegative. The sample taken for sequencing was PBMCs. CDR3 sequence: CASSLTGDETQYF. The nucleotide sequence reads TGTGCCAGCAGCCTGACAGGGGACGAGACCCAGTACTTC.